The clone carrying this T cell receptor (beta chain) was detected many times. No antigen is known for it. The data are from a study of T cells in Graves' hyperthyroidism and ophthalmopathy. Regions amplified from RNA transcripts were the TCR beta CDR3 regions. With the HTBI primer set, the TCR CDR3 went through a first round of RT-PCR. From the multiplex PCR reads, TCRdb called clonotypes with MiXCR, one entry per CDR3 protein. The sample carries 350,000 to 400,000 distinct CDR3 sequences, approximately 17% recorded once. Germline V lookup: CDR1 MNHEY, CDR2 SVGEGT. Trimming removed 7 bases at V and 2 bases at J, with 20 bases between. The CDR3 contains 17 residues. Exclusions: uncontrolled infection, other autoimmune disease, pregnancy, lactation. Study conclusions and caveats: Ophthalmopathy cases were set apart from stable hyperthyroidism by a 13 V-J model.

Material for sequencing was blood. The source of this sequence is a man aged 18 to 35 with Graves' ophthalmopathy. The V call is TRBV6-2 or TRBV6-3, the J call TRBJ2-2, with D unclear. CDR3: CASTDVPPSYNTGELFF. CDR3 nucleotides: TGTGCCAGCACAGATGTACCCCCCTCTTACAACACCGGGGAGCTGTTTTTT.